The clone carrying this T cell receptor beta chain appeared once. The data were taken from a study of blood T cell repertoires in COVID-19. About the study: Sites in the United States, Italy and Spain provided acute and convalescent COVID-19 samples. The cDNA or gDNA used as material had been derived from T cells, B-cell-depleted T cells, or PBMCs.

The protocol was immunoSEQ multiplex PCR, while the TCRdb copy is restricted to in-frame clones and leaves out a portion. Of about 45,000 clones in the sample, about 80% were seen once. The CDR3 is 13 amino acids. The V segment lost 5 bases and the J segment 9 bases; nucleotides outside the gene matches: 7. The germline CDR1 and CDR2 sequences are SQVTM and ANQGSEA. The specimen was peripheral blood. The V and J genes are TRBV29-1 and TRBJ2-1; the match to TRBD2 covers 10 bases. This clonotype was obtained from a man in his 70s with acute or convalescent COVID-19. The CDR3 spells CSVWSGGAGEQFF. CDR3 coding DNA: TGCAGCGTTTGGAGCGGGGGGGCCGGTGAGCAGTTCTTC.